The 24 T cell receptor beta chains presented below share a single source sample, sequenced in a study of T cell responses to AZD1222 COVID-19 vaccine. TCRdb keeps only in-frame clones here, not all; method: immunoSEQ multiplex PCR. This repertoire shows 120,000 or so clones, approximately 94% found once; its top ten account for 5%. The starting material was peripheral blood, obtained 28 days after the second AZD1222 dose. The receptors derive from an adult who received the AZD1222 COVID-19 vaccine.

CDR3 in amino acids: CASSYGGTTNEKLFF. The CDR3 bases are TGTGCCAGCAGTTACGGGGGAACGACTAATGAAAAACTGTTTTTT. The V and J genes are TRBV6-2 or TRBV6-3 and TRBJ1-4; D may be TRBD1 (5 bases). The germline V and J ends were trimmed by 2 bases and 2 bases, with 9 bases remaining between them. The CDR3 is made up of 15 amino acids. Per germline, CDR1 MNHEY and CDR2 SVGEGT.

The chain carries TRBV4-3 and TRBJ2-7; D is undetermined. The CDR3 is 13 amino acids. Trimming shortened V by 0 bases and J by 1 base, and 4 bases separated the two germline ends. CDR1 is LGHNA, CDR2 YSLEER, per germline. DNA for the CDR3: TGCGCCAGCAGCCAAGACAGGTCCTACGAGCAGTACTTC. Its protein product is CASSQDRSYEQYF.

The chain uses TRBV14 and TRBJ1-2; D gene uncertain. Germline V gives CDR1 SGHDN, CDR2 FVKESK. This CDR3 is 13 amino acids long. Trimming pared 0 bases from V and 9 bases from J, leaving 11 bases between. This chain's CDR3 is CASSQEQVQRYTF. The CDR3 DNA reads as TGTGCCAGCAGCCAAGAGCAGGTTCAGCGCTACACCTTC.

V and J are TRBV7-3 and TRBJ2-3; maybe TRBD2 (6 bases). This CDR3 comprises 15 residues. CDR1 is SGHTA, CDR2 FQGTGA, per germline. The V and J ends lost 2 bases and 3 bases respectively, with 12 bases between them. For the CDR3, the DNA is TGTGCCAGCAGCTTACGGGGGTTTGGGACAGATACGCAGTATTTT. This gives the protein CASSLRGFGTDTQYF.

V usage is TRBV7-2 and J usage is TRBJ1-2, with 7 bases that match TRBD1. Germline assignment: CDR1 SGHTA and CDR2 FQGNSA. Trimming cost V 4 bases and J 4 bases; bases outside gene matches: 9. This CDR3 spans 15 amino acids. The CDR3 is CASSSYRGWVYGYTF. The CDR3 region has the DNA TGTGCCAGCAGCTCCTACAGGGGATGGGTCTATGGCTACACCTTC.

This sequence joins TRBV28 and TRBJ2-7; D is possibly TRBD1 (6 bases). Germline CDR1 reads MDHEN; CDR2 reads SYDVKM. Trimming took off 6 bases at V and 3 bases at J, with 15 bases between the two ends. CDR3 length: 14 residues. The CDR3 reads CASRAQGPLYEQYF. CDR3 nucleotides: TGTGCCAGCAGGGCACAGGGCCCCCTCTACGAGCAGTACTTC.

The rearrangement joins TRBV12-5 to TRBJ2-1, with 10 bases matching TRBD1. The germline CDR1 and CDR2 sequences are LGHNT and FRNRAP. Unmatched junction bases numbered 9, after V lost 1 base and J lost 6 bases. This CDR3 has 17 residues. CDR3 nucleotide sequence: TGTGCTAGTGGTTTGGCCTCCGGGACAGGGGTAAGCAATGAGCAGTTCTTC. It yields the protein CASGLASGTGVSNEQFF.

This clone was seen only once. The CDR3 DNA reads TGTGCCAGCAGCTTCCAAACAGCTGAAGCTTTCTTT. Protein sequence: CASSFQTAEAFF. The chain couples TRBV7-9 to TRBJ1-1; unclear D gene. The CDR3 has 12 amino acids. The V and J ends lost 3 bases and 6 bases respectively, with 8 bases between them. CDR1 SEHNR and CDR2 FQNEAQ come from the germline V gene (reference sequence).

The J gene is TRBJ1-2, the V gene TRBV28, with a tentative D call TRBD1 (6 bases). Germline V gene sequence: CDR1 MDHEN, CDR2 SYDVKM. There are 16 residues in the CDR3. V dropped 6 bases and J dropped 1 base, with 18 bases sitting between them. The CDR3 sequence is CASRLGGAGDNYGYTF. The CDR3 DNA sequence: TGTGCCAGCAGGTTAGGGGGGGCAGGGGATAACTATGGCTACACCTTC.

V is TRBV10-3 and J is TRBJ1-1; the match to TRBD1 covers 8 bases. The CDR3 contains 13 residues. V lost 9 bases, J lost 4 bases, and 7 bases stayed unmatched. Germline values: CDR1 ENHRY, CDR2 SYGVKD. The CDR3 sequence: CAIRQGTGTEAFF. The CDR3 DNA reads as TGTGCCATAAGACAGGGGACCGGCACTGAAGCTTTCTTT.

V and J are TRBV6-2 or TRBV6-3 and TRBJ1-2; maybe TRBD1 (5 bases). The CDR3 extends over 15 amino acids. CDR1 and CDR2 from the germline V gene are MNHEY and SVGEGT. V gave up 5 bases and J gave up 3 bases, with 16 bases separating them. The CDR3 DNA reads as TGTGCCAGCAGTCCCTACCTTGGGACGGACTATGGCTACACCTTC. Translated: CASSPYLGTDYGYTF.

The genes are TRBV11-3 and TRBJ2-2; 8 bases align to TRBD2. The J segment lost 5 bases and the V segment lost 1 base, leaving 6 bases of the junction unmatched. This CDR3 has 16 amino acids. Germline V CDR1 and CDR2: SGHNT, YENEEA. In nucleotides, the CDR3 is TGTGCCAGCAGCTTAGCTCGCGGGAGGAGTACCGGGGAGCTGTTTTTT. This encodes CASSLARGRSTGELFF.

V gene TRBV25-1 combines with J gene TRBJ1-5; D call uncertain. The CDR3 is 13 amino acids. V was clipped by 2 bases and J by 5 bases, with 7 bases between them. Germline V gene data show CDR1 as MGHDK and CDR2 as SYGVNS. CDR3 amino acids: CASSEGRDQPQHF. In nucleotides, the CDR3 is TGTGCCAGCAGTGAAGGTAGAGATCAGCCCCAGCATTTT.

The rearrangement joins TRBV5-1 to TRBJ1-1; unclear D gene. The CDR3 runs 15 residues. V lost 0 bases and J lost 1, with 10 bases in between. Looked up from germline, CDR1 is SGHRS and CDR2 is YFSETQ. Here the CDR3 DNA reads TGCGCCAGCAGCTTGGCCGGACGGGAGAACACTGAAGCTTTCTTT. Residues: CASSLAGRENTEAFF.

The rearrangement uses TRBV9 and TRBJ2-1; 11 bases are shared with TRBD2. Trimming removed 3 bases from V and 3 bases from J; junction bases left unmatched: 2. This CDR3 has 15 amino acids. Germline V gene lookup returns CDR1 SGDLS and CDR2 YYNGEE. DNA of the CDR3: TGTGCCAGCAGCGATACTAGCGGGAGCTACAATGAGCAGTTCTTC. Its protein is CASSDTSGSYNEQFF.

Regarding this clone: One end of the junction varies from germline; a read error may be responsible. V and J are TRBV7-7 and TRBJ2-2; 8 positions match TRBD1. Germline assignment: CDR1 SSHAT and CDR2 FNYEAQ (reference sequence). The CDR3 length is 15 residues. The CDR3 DNA follows: TGTGCTAGCAGCCCCTCGGACAGGGCCACCGGGGAGCTGTTTTTT. As protein: CASSPSDRATGELFF.

V is TRBV5-1 and J is TRBJ2-7; the match to TRBD1 covers 9 bases. V lost 4 bases, J lost 3 bases, and 8 bases stayed unmatched. Germline-derived CDR1 and CDR2 are SGHRS and YFSETQ. The CDR3 runs to 15 residues. CDR3 DNA sequence: TGCGCCAGCAGCATAGACAGGGGGGCGCTCTACGAGCAGTACTTC. Translating it yields CASSIDRGALYEQYF.

The genes are TRBV7-2 and TRBJ2-7; D gene uncertain. Trimming removed 3 bases from V and 4 bases from J, with 13 bases in between. The CDR3 runs 14 residues. The germline V gene has CDR1 SGHTA and CDR2 FQGNSA. CDR3 bases: TGTGCCAGCAGCTTTGGGTCTTCGTCTTACGAGCAGTACTTC. Residues: CASSFGSSSYEQYF.

The J gene is TRBJ1-5, the V gene TRBV6-5; possibly TRBD1 for D (5 bases). The ends were cut back, 6 bases at V and 7 bases at J, with 19 bases in the middle. This CDR3 spans 15 amino acids. Germline CDR1 is MNHEY and CDR2 is SVGAGI. The CDR3 loop reads CASSAFEQGRQPQHF. CDR3 in DNA: TGTGCCAGCAGCGCCTTCGAGCAGGGACGGCAGCCCCAGCATTTT.

V and J are TRBV6-5 and TRBJ2-1; the match to TRBD2 covers 10 bases. The CDR3 contains 14 residues. Germline loops: CDR1 MNHEY, CDR2 SVGAGI. The trim removed 7 bases at V and 7 bases at J, leaving 7 bases unmatched. The CDR3 reads CASTQAGGLNEQFF. CDR3 DNA: TGTGCCAGCACCCAAGCGGGGGGGCTTAATGAGCAGTTCTTC.

V gene TRBV12-3 or TRBV12-4 combines with J gene TRBJ1-1; D is undetermined. Trimming stripped 5 bases from V and 10 bases from J, with 14 bases between. The CDR3 spans 12 residues. CDR3 DNA: TGTGCCAGCAGTCACGGGAAGGTCCGAGCTTTCTTT. This sequence encodes CASSHGKVRAFF.

The J gene is TRBJ2-5, the V gene TRBV11-2, with 11 bases that match TRBD2. The V and J ends lost 2 bases and 7 bases, in that order; junction bases with no gene match: 9. Germline V gene lookup returns CDR1 SGHAT and CDR2 FQNNGV. The CDR3 length is 16 residues. The CDR3 bases are TGTGCCAGCAGCTTATGGGTAGCGGGGGGGCAGGGGACCCAGTACTTC. Amino acids: CASSLWVAGGQGTQYF.

The rearrangement joins TRBV19 to TRBJ1-1, with a tentative D call TRBD1 (6 bases). Between the trimmed V and J ends, which lost 4 bases and 4 bases, there was a span of 13 bases. Germline assignment: CDR1 LNHDA and CDR2 SQIVND (reference sequence). The CDR3 length is 14 residues. The CDR3 nucleotides are TGTGCCAGTAGTACACAGGGAAGGGGCACTGAAGCTTTCTTT. This translates into CASSTQGRGTEAFF.

The rearrangement joins TRBV2 to TRBJ1-1; D remains ambiguous. The CDR3 extends over 13 amino acids. V dropped 6 bases and J dropped 2 bases, with 10 bases sitting between them. CDR1 and CDR2 from the germline V gene are SNHLY and FYNNEI. CDR3 in amino acids: CASSSRSNTEAFF. The CDR3 DNA reads TGTGCCAGCAGCTCCAGGAGTAACACTGAAGCTTTCTTT.